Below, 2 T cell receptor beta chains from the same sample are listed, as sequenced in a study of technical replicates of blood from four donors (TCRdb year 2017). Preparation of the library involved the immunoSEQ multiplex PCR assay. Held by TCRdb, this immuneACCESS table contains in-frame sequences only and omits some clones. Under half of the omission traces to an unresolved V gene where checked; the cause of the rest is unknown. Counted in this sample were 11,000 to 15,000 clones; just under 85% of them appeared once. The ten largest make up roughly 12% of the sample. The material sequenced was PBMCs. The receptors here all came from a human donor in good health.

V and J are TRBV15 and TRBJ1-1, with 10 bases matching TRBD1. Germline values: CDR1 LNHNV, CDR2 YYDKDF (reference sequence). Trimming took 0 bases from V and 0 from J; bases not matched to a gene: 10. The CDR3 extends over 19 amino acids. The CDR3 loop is CATSREGWGQGQLNTEAFF. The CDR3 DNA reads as TGTGCCACCAGCAGAGAAGGATGGGGACAGGGGCAATTGAACACTGAAGCTTTCTTT.

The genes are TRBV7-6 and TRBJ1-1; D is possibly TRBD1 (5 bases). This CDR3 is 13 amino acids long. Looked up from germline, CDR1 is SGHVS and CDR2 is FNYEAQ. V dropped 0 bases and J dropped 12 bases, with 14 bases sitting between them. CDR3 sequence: CASSLARWGETFF. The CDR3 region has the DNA TGTGCCAGCAGCTTAGCGCGTTGGGGGGAAACTTTCTTT.